A single sample is the source of the 10 T cell receptor beta chains below, sequenced in a study of cytomegalovirus exposure and HLA in healthy donors (dated by TCRdb to 2017 to 2019). To prepare the library, the immunoSEQ multiplex PCR assay was applied. For the multiplex PCR, a mixture combining 60 forward primers for TCR Vbeta segments and 13 reverse primers for TCR Jbeta segments was used. Held by TCRdb, this immuneACCESS table contains in-frame sequences only and omits some clones. Under half of the omission traces to an unresolved V gene where checked; the cause of the rest is unknown. For this sample there are some 140,000 clones; 70% to 80% appear just once. The ten largest clones add up to approximately 3% of the sample. Sequenced material: PBMCs. The receptor source for this set is a female donor in good health and CMV-seronegative.

This clone has just one count. J is TRBJ1-2 and V is TRBV4-3; 10 positions agree with TRBD1. CDR3 length: 17 amino acids. Germline V gives CDR1 LGHNA, CDR2 YSLEER. J lost 4 bases, V lost 0 bases, and 8 bases had no gene match. The CDR3 here is CASSQDTATGGSYGYTF. The CDR3 DNA sequence: TGCGCCAGCAGCCAAGATACGGCGACAGGGGGCAGCTATGGCTACACCTTC.

This sequence joins TRBV6-6 and TRBJ2-1; unclear D gene. CDR1 is MNHNY and CDR2 is SVGAGI in the germline V gene (reference sequence). The CDR3 is 11 amino acids. V was cut by 4 bases and J by 8 bases, with 6 bases left in between. The CDR3 reads CASSLVDEQFF. Here the CDR3 DNA reads TGTGCCAGCAGTTTAGTGGATGAGCAGTTCTTC.

This chain joins TRBV7-6 and TRBJ1-6; unclear D gene. V gave up 5 bases and J gave up 8 bases, with 16 bases separating them. The CDR3 is made up of 15 amino acids. Germline V gene lookup returns CDR1 SGHVS and CDR2 FNYEAQ. This chain's CDR3 is CASSRELYPDSPLHF. The CDR3 nucleotides read TGTGCCAGCAGCCGGGAACTATATCCAGATTCACCCCTCCACTTT.

This clone has just one count. The chain links TRBV21-1 to TRBJ2-1; TRBD2, the table's D call, was not compared with the DNA. TRBV21-1 is described as a pseudogene. The CDR3 loop spans 14 amino acids. The CDR3 bases are TGTGCCAGCAGCTTCCAGAGGCGTACCCATGAGCAGTTCTTC. Amino acid sequence: CASSFQRRTHEQFF.

This chain links TRBV5-4 with TRBJ2-5, with D perhaps matching TRBD1 (5 bases). There are 13 residues in the CDR3. The V and J ends lost 0 bases and 4 bases respectively, with 7 bases between them. Germline CDR1 is SGHNT and CDR2 is YYREEE (reference sequence). CDR3 loop: CASSLDQGETQYF. The CDR3 bases are TGTGCCAGCAGCTTGGATCAGGGAGAGACCCAGTACTTC.

The CDR3 DNA reads TGCACCAGCAGCCAAGATATCTTGAGACAGGGTAAAATGGGCAATCAGCCCCAGCATTTT. Translation gives CTSSQDILRQGKMGNQPQHF. This sequence joins TRBV1 and TRBJ1-5; the DNA was not used to check the table's D call, TRBD1. TRBV1 is recorded as a pseudogene. There are 20 residues in the CDR3.

The rearrangement links TRBV7-6 to TRBJ2-1; 7 bases agree with TRBD2. V lost 5 bases and J lost 4; bases outside the gene matches: 11. The CDR3 has 16 amino acids. CDR1 and CDR2 from the germline V gene are SGHVS and FNYEAQ. CDR3 region: CASSQTGGRGYNEQFF. CDR3 DNA: TGTGCCAGCAGCCAAACCGGGGGGAGAGGATACAATGAGCAGTTCTTC. The full variable domain, rest sourced from reference TRBV7-6 and TRBJ2-1, is GAGVSQSPRYKVTKRGQDVALRCDPISGHVSLYWYRQALGQGPEFLTYFNYEAQQDKSGLPNDRFSAERPEGSISTLTIQRTEQRDSAMYRCASSQTGGRGYNEQFFGPGTRLTVL.

This chain's CDR3 is CASSEVQGVGEQYF. CDR3 bases: TGTGCCAGCAGTGAGGTACAGGGGGTCGGCGAGCAGTACTTC. The chain recombines TRBV2 with TRBJ2-7, with 8 nucleotides matching TRBD1. Germline values: CDR1 SNHLY, CDR2 FYNNEI. The CDR3 is made up of 14 amino acids. After removal of 3 bases from V and 6 bases from J, the junction contained 7 bases not matched to a gene. Complete variable domain (other parts from reference TRBV2 and TRBJ2-7): EPEVTQTPSHQVTQMGQEVILRCVPISNHLYFYWYRQILGQKVEFLVSFYNNEISEKSEIFDDQFSVERPDGSNFTLKIRSTKLEDSAMYFCASSEVQGVGEQYFGPGTRLTVT.

The rearrangement uses TRBV5-1 and TRBJ1-1, with D perhaps matching TRBD1 (5 bases). The V gene's germline CDR1 is SGHRS and CDR2 YFSETQ. The CDR3 is 15 amino acids. Deletions cut 4 bases from V and 1 base from J, with 14 bases between. This chain's CDR3 is CASSDLRGGNTEAFF. In nucleotides, the CDR3 is TGCGCCAGCAGCGACCTTAGGGGCGGGAACACTGAAGCTTTCTTT.

This clone was recorded only once. V is TRBV29-1 and J is TRBJ2-5, with D possibly TRBD1 on 6 matching bases. This CDR3 region has 15 residues. Germline CDR1 and CDR2: SQVTM and ANQGSEA. V was pared by 3 bases and J by 2 bases, with 16 bases between. The CDR3 is CSVEGTGITQETQYF. The CDR3 nucleotides read TGCAGCGTTGAGGGCACAGGGATAACGCAAGAGACCCAGTACTTC.